One sample yielded the 21 T cell receptor beta chains listed below, sequenced in a study of immune evolution from preneoplasia to lung adenocarcinoma. Data came from immunoSEQ multiplex PCR; TCRdb stores just in-frame clones and leaves some out. The sample includes 7,600 or so clones, about four fifths of them seen just once. The specimen sequenced was FFPE minimally invasive lung adenocarcinoma tissue. Source of these receptors: a person between 65 and 80 years old with lung adenocarcinoma.

The chain is built from TRBV4-1 and TRBJ2-3; weak D call: TRBD1 (6 bases). The ends were cut back, 0 bases at V and 2 bases at J, with 21 bases in the middle. This CDR3 region has 19 residues. CDR1 MGHRA and CDR2 YSYEKL come from the germline V gene. CDR3 nucleotides: TGCGCCAGCAGCCAAGAATCCATAAGGAGACAGGCAGTCACAGATACGCAGTATTTT. It translates to CASSQESIRRQAVTDTQYF.

The rearrangement joins TRBV19 to TRBJ1-2; 9 bases are a match to TRBD1. CDR3 length: 18 amino acids. The V segment lost 6 bases and the J segment 4 bases; nucleotides outside the gene matches: 18. Germline V gene data show CDR1 as LNHDA and CDR2 as SQIVND (reference sequence). CDR3 residues: CASSPPPGAGQGAYGYTF. DNA of the CDR3: TGTGCCAGTAGCCCACCGCCCGGGGCGGGACAGGGTGCCTATGGCTACACCTTC.

The V gene is TRBV7-3, the J gene TRBJ1-5; D is unresolved. Trimming pared 0 bases from V and 7 bases from J, leaving 7 bases between. The germline CDR1 and CDR2 sequences are SGHTA and FQGTGA. The CDR3 runs to 13 residues. The CDR3 coding sequence is TGTGCCAGCAGCTTAACAGACCAGCAGCCCCAGCATTTT. Its protein is CASSLTDQQPQHF. The entire variable domain, with the rest obtained from reference TRBV7-3 and TRBJ1-5, is as follows: GAGVSQTPSNKVTEKGKYVELRCDPISGHTALYWYRQSLGQGPEFLIYFQGTGAADDSGLPNDRFFAVRPEGSVSTLKIQRTERGDSAVYLCASSLTDQQPQHFGDGTRLSIL.

This chain joins TRBV19 and TRBJ2-1, with D hard to call. CDR3 length: 13 amino acids. CDR1 is LNHDA and CDR2 is SQIVND in the germline V gene (reference sequence). V dropped 6 bases and J dropped 3 bases, with 9 bases sitting between them. In DNA, the CDR3 is TGTGCCAGTAGCCTTCGAAGCTACAATGAGCAGTTCTTC. Encoded protein: CASSLRSYNEQFF.

This chain connects TRBV30 to TRBJ1-1; D is unclear. The length of the CDR3 is 13 residues. Trimming removed 0 bases at V and 1 base at J, with 6 bases between. Germline V CDR1 and CDR2: GTSNPN, SVGIG (reference sequence). In nucleotides, the CDR3 is TGTGCCTGGAGTGTGGAGGGGAACACTGAAGCTTTCTTT. It encodes CAWSVEGNTEAFF.

The V gene is TRBV2, the J gene TRBJ2-7, with TRBD2 matching over 8 bases. The CDR3 is made up of 16 amino acids. V trimming: 5 bases; J trimming: 3 bases; junction bases outside the gene matches: 12. Germline V CDR1 and CDR2: SNHLY, FYNNEI. The CDR3 sequence: CASSTPWLAGSYEQYF. The CDR3 nucleotides read TGTGCCAGCAGTACCCCTTGGCTAGCGGGCAGCTACGAGCAGTACTTC.

The V call is TRBV7-2, the J call TRBJ2-7; TRBD2 might be the D (5 bases). Germline V gene data show CDR1 as SGHTA and CDR2 as FQGNSA. This CDR3 contains 14 residues. With 5 bases removed from V and 2 bases from J, the gap between germline ends came to 13 bases. CDR3 sequence: CASSPGIYPYEQYF. CDR3 nucleotide sequence: TGTGCCAGCAGCCCGGGGATCTACCCCTACGAGCAGTACTTC.

This rearrangement joins TRBV5-6 to TRBJ1-1; D not resolved. The V gene lost 0 bases and the J gene lost 9 bases, with 9 bases spanning the gap. The CDR3 sequence is 12 residues long. Germline CDR1 SGHDT, CDR2 YYEEEE. Here the CDR3 reads CASSLGKIQAFF. CDR3 bases: TGTGCCAGCAGCTTGGGGAAGATACAAGCTTTCTTT.

There are a few counts of this clone. The V call is TRBV19, the J call TRBJ2-1; 9 positions match TRBD1. This CDR3 region has 15 residues. Germline V gene lookup returns CDR1 LNHDA and CDR2 SQIVND (reference sequence). V dropped 3 bases and J dropped 1; count of bases not matched to a gene: 1. CDR3 region: CASSIGTGSYNEQFF. CDR3 sequence (DNA): TGTGCCAGTAGTATCGGGACAGGGTCCTACAATGAGCAGTTCTTC.

The chain links TRBV5-1 to TRBJ2-3, with 9 bases that match TRBD1. Germline CDR1 SGHRS, CDR2 YFSETQ. J gave up 4 bases and V 4 bases, and 13 bases lay outside the gene matches. The CDR3 is made up of 17 amino acids. Here the CDR3 reads CASSPGARQGGSDTQYF. The CDR3 DNA reads as TGCGCCAGCAGCCCGGGAGCTCGACAGGGGGGGTCAGATACGCAGTATTTT. The full variable domain, in which reference TRBV5-1 and TRBJ2-3 provide the parts outside the CDR3, is KAGVTQTPRYLIKTRGQQVTLSCSPISGHRSVSWYQQTPGQGLQFLFEYFSETQRNKGNFPGRFSGRQFSNSRSEMNVSTLELGDSALYLCASSPGARQGGSDTQYFGPGTRLTVL.

The J gene is TRBJ2-3, the V gene TRBV27, with 13 bases aligning to TRBD2. V shed 3 bases and J 8 bases; nucleotides not matched to a gene: 11. Germline lookup yields CDR1 MNHEY and CDR2 SMNVEV (reference sequence). The CDR3 loop spans 17 amino acids. Written as DNA, the CDR3 is TGTGCCAGCAGTTTCTCCGTGGGGACTAGCGGGGAGGGTACGCAGTATTTT. Residues: CASSFSVGTSGEGTQYF.

This chain connects TRBV19 to TRBJ1-4; D ambiguous. Trimming shortened V by 7 bases and J by 2 bases, and 11 bases separated the two germline ends. The germline V gene has CDR1 LNHDA and CDR2 SQIVND (reference sequence). CDR3 length: 14 residues. For the CDR3, the DNA is TGTGCCAGTACCCCGGGTGGTACTAATGAAAAACTGTTTTTT. This encodes CASTPGGTNEKLFF.

A few counts support this clone. This CDR3 reads CASSLSPTGPRHF. The CDR3, as DNA: TGTGCCAGCAGTTTATCCCCCACAGGTCCCAGGCATTTT. V and J are TRBV27 and TRBJ1-5, with a possible D match to TRBD1 (5 bases). V shed 0 bases and J shed 15 bases, with 15 bases lying between them. In germline, CDR1 is MNHEY, CDR2 SMNVEV (reference sequence). This CDR3 region has 13 residues.

This rearrangement joins TRBV6-5 to TRBJ2-5; D possibly corresponds to TRBD2 (6 bases). The CDR3 is 12 residues long. The V gene's germline CDR1 is MNHEY and CDR2 SVGAGI. Trimming pared 9 bases from V and 7 bases from J, leaving 15 bases between. CDR3 nucleotides: TGTGCCAGTCATAACCTGGGGGGGACCCAGTACTTC. Protein sequence: CASHNLGGTQYF.

The rearrangement links TRBV5-1 to TRBJ1-2, with D perhaps TRBD1 (6 bases). The CDR3 is 15 amino acids. Per germline, CDR1 SGHRS and CDR2 YFSETQ. V was pared by 4 bases and J by 2 bases, with 15 bases between. The CDR3 sequence: CASSPRGGGNYGYTF. CDR3 DNA: TGCGCCAGCAGCCCTAGGGGAGGGGGAAACTATGGCTACACCTTC.

Only a few counts were recorded for this clone. V gene TRBV30 combines with J gene TRBJ2-2, with 10 bases aligning to TRBD1. Germline values: CDR1 GTSNPN, CDR2 SVGIG (reference sequence). The V segment lost 5 bases and the J segment 5 bases; nucleotides outside the gene matches: 8. The CDR3 totals 15 residues. This chain's CDR3 is CAWYPGQGLTGELFF. The CDR3 DNA reads as TGTGCCTGGTATCCGGGACAGGGGTTGACCGGGGAGCTGTTTTTT.

This rearrangement joins TRBV5-4 to TRBJ2-2; 9 bases agree with TRBD1. Germline CDR1 reads SGHNT; CDR2 reads YYREEE (reference sequence). The CDR3 runs to 16 residues. The V segment lost 4 bases and the J segment 7 bases; nucleotides outside the gene matches: 11. The CDR3 DNA reads as TGTGCCAGCAGCAGCCGGGACAGGGAAGTGGGCGGGGAGCTGTTTTTT. Protein product: CASSSRDREVGGELFF.

The V and J genes are TRBV27 and TRBJ2-6; D is uncertain. The CDR3 loop spans 14 amino acids. CDR1 is MNHEY and CDR2 is SMNVEV in the germline V gene (reference sequence). Trimming shortened V by 4 bases and J by 6 bases, and 10 bases separated the two germline ends. This chain's CDR3 is CASSSPLEANVLTF. CDR3 nucleotide sequence: TGTGCCAGCAGTTCTCCCTTGGAGGCCAACGTCCTGACTTTC. Using reference TRBV27 and TRBJ2-6 for the parts outside the CDR3, the full variable domain is EAQVTQNPRYLITVTGKKLTVTCSQNMNHEYMSWYRQDPGLGLRQIYYSMNVEVTDKGDVPEGYKVSRKEKRNFPLILESPSPNQTSLYFCASSSPLEANVLTFGAGSRLTVL.

The chain carries TRBV30 and TRBJ2-5; D is unclear. Germline assignment: CDR1 GTSNPN and CDR2 SVGIG (reference sequence). There are 16 residues in the CDR3. Deletions cut 0 bases from V and 2 bases from J, with 16 bases between. The DNA of the CDR3 is TGTGCCTGGAGTGTACTCGGAACAGCGAAACAAGAGACCCAGTACTTC. Translation: CAWSVLGTAKQETQYF.

The rearrangement links TRBV7-6 to TRBJ1-6; no reliable D call. This CDR3 spans 13 amino acids. With 3 bases removed from V and 4 bases from J, the gap between germline ends came to 4 bases. Germline CDR1 SGHVS, CDR2 FNYEAQ. CDR3 sequence reads: CASSFQYNSPLHF. The CDR3 coding sequence is TGTGCCAGCAGCTTCCAGTATAATTCACCCCTCCACTTT.

The chain links TRBV5-8 to TRBJ1-5; D is ambiguous. The CDR3 loop spans 12 amino acids. V was clipped by 4 bases and J by 3 bases, with 5 bases between them. Germline values: CDR1 SGHTS, CDR2 YDEGEE. CDR3 sequence: CASSPINQPQHF. In DNA form, the CDR3 reads TGTGCCAGCAGCCCGATCAATCAGCCCCAGCATTTT.